These 10 T cell receptor beta chains share one sample of origin, sequenced in a study of T-cell reconstitution after alpha-beta-depleted transplantation in children. Using unique molecular identifiers, the investigators prepared the TCRbeta library. TCRdb analysed the PCR reads with MiXCR anew, one entry per CDR3 protein. The data hold about 400,000 distinct CDR3 sequences, with about a fifth observed a single time. Source: PBMCs from the stem cell graft donor, taken from the stem cell graft. The receptor source for this set is a human donor who donated a stem cell graft to a child with acute myeloid leukemia.

This clonotype was detected only a few times. V gene TRBV12-3 or TRBV12-4 combines with J gene TRBJ2-2; no definite D call. CDR3 length: 14 amino acids. V lost 2 bases and J lost 0, with 4 bases in between. This CDR3 reads CASSLTANTGELFF. In DNA, the CDR3 is TGTGCCAGCAGTTTAACAGCGAACACCGGGGAGCTGTTTTTT.

J is TRBJ2-1 and V is TRBV20-1; tentatively, D is TRBD2 (6 bases). Trimming removed 5 bases from V and 4 bases from J, with 15 bases in between. CDR1 and CDR2 (germline): DFQATT, SNEGSKA (reference sequence). This CDR3 comprises 14 residues. CDR3 nucleotides: TGCAGTGCTCTCGTCGGCGGAGGGTACAATGAGCAGTTCTTC. The encoded protein is CSALVGGGYNEQFF.

This clonotype was counted between two and nine times. The chain couples TRBV12-3 or TRBV12-4 to TRBJ1-5, with 10 bases identical to TRBD1. With 6 bases clipped from V and 7 bases from J, the junction kept 9 bases outside the gene matches. The CDR3 length is 15 residues. CDR3 bases: TGTGCCAGCAGCCATGGCGGACAGGGGGAACAGCCCCAGCATTTT. It yields the protein CASSHGGQGEQPQHF.

This clonotype was observed a handful of times. This chain connects TRBV5-1 to TRBJ2-5, with TRBD2 matching 8 bases. Unmatched junction bases numbered 4, after V lost 4 bases and J lost 2 bases. Germline CDR1 reads SGHRS; CDR2 reads YFSETQ. The CDR3 is 14 residues long. The CDR3 nucleotides are TGCGCCAGCAGCAGGCAGCGGGAGCAAGAGACCCAGTACTTC. This encodes CASSRQREQETQYF.

The CDR3 DNA reads as TGTGCCAGCAGAGCGGGACAGGCGGATCTCTCTGGGGCCAACGTCCTGACTTTC. This translates into CASRAGQADLSGANVLTF. The genes are TRBV11-1 and TRBJ2-6; D is perhaps TRBD1 (8 bases). Germline CDR1 is SGHAT and CDR2 is FQDESV (reference sequence). This CDR3 contains 18 residues. Trimming removed 6 bases at V and 0 bases at J, with 18 bases between.

The chain recombines TRBV7-2 with TRBJ2-4, with 11 positions matching TRBD2. V dropped 5 bases and J dropped 6; count of bases not matched to a gene: 3. The CDR3 has 14 residues. The germline V gene has CDR1 SGHTA and CDR2 FQGNSA. The CDR3 DNA follows: TGTGCCAGCAGCCCAGGACTAGCGGGAAACATTCAGTACTTC. It encodes CASSPGLAGNIQYF.

This chain uses TRBV18 with TRBJ2-2; D gene uncertain. Germline V gene data show CDR1 as KGHSH and CDR2 as LQKENI. The ends were cut back, 1 base at V and 1 base at J, with 13 bases in the middle. CDR3 length: 17 amino acids. CDR3 in amino acids: CASSPRSTTLNTGELFF. In DNA, the CDR3 is TGTGCCAGCTCACCACGCAGTACTACCCTGAACACCGGGGAGCTGTTTTTT. The full variable domain, its missing parts supplied by reference TRBV18 and TRBJ2-2, is NAGVMQNPRHLVRRRGQEARLRCSPMKGHSHVYWYRQLPEEGLKFMVYLQKENIIDESGMPKERFSAEFPKEGPSILRIQQVVRGDSAAYFCASSPRSTTLNTGELFFGEGSRLTVL.

This clonotype was counted between two and nine times. The CDR3 spells CSARDQTSGTHEQYF. CDR3 nucleotide sequence: TGCAGTGCTAGAGACCAGACTAGCGGGACCCACGAGCAGTACTTC. The rearrangement links TRBV20-1 to TRBJ2-7; 11 bases map to TRBD2. Trimming cost V 0 bases and J 5 bases; bases outside gene matches: 6. The CDR3 is made up of 15 amino acids. The V gene's germline CDR1 is DFQATT and CDR2 SNEGSKA (reference sequence).

The chain recombines TRBV12-3 or TRBV12-4 with TRBJ1-3, with D unresolved. V was shortened by 5 bases and J by 0 bases, with 11 bases between the two germline ends. The CDR3 sequence is 15 residues long. This chain's CDR3 is CASSTDPLSGNTIYF. CDR3 nucleotides: TGTGCCAGCAGTACTGATCCTCTCTCTGGAAACACCATATATTTT.

This clonotype was detected once. The chain carries TRBV4-1 and TRBJ2-1, with a weak D call TRBD2 (6 bases). CDR1 is MGHRA, CDR2 YSYEKL, per germline. The CDR3 is 18 residues long. V lost 4 bases and J lost 3, with 22 bases in between. CDR3 residues: CASSLYPEYSGLYNEQFF. The CDR3 DNA reads as TGCGCCAGCAGCCTATATCCTGAATATAGCGGACTCTACAATGAGCAGTTCTTC.